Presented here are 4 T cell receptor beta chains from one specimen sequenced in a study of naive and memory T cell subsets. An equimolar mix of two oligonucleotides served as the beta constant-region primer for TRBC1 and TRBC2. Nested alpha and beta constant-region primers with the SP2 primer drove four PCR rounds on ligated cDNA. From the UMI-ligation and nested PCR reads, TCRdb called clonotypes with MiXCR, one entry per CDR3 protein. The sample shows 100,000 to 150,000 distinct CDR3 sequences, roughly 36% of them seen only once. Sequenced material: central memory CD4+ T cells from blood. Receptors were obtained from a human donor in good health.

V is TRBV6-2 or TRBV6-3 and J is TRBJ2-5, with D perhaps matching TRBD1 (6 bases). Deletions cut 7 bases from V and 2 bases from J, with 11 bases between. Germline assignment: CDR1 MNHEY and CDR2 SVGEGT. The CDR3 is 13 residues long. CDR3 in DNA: TGTGCCAGCACCAGACAGGTACAAGAGACCCAGTACTTC. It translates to CASTRQVQETQYF.

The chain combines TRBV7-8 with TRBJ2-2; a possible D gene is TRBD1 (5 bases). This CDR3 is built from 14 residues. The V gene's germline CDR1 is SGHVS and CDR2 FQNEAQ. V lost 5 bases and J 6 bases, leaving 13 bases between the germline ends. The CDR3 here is CASSESGAPGELFF. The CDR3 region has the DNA TGTGCCAGCAGCGAGAGTGGGGCCCCCGGGGAGCTGTTTTTT. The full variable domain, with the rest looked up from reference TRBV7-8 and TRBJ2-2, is GAGVSQSPRYKVAKRGQDVALRCDPISGHVSLFWYQQALGQGPEFLTYFQNEAQLDKSGLPSDRFFAERPEGSVSTLKIQRTQQEDSAVYLCASSESGAPGELFFGEGSRLTVL.

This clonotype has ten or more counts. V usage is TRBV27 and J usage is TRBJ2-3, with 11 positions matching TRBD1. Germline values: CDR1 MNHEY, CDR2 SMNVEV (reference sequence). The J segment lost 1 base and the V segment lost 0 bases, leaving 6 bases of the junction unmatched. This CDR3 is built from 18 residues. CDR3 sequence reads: CASSLSRTGGAGTDTQYF. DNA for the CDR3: TGTGCCAGCAGTTTATCCCGGACAGGGGGCGCCGGCACAGATACGCAGTATTTT.

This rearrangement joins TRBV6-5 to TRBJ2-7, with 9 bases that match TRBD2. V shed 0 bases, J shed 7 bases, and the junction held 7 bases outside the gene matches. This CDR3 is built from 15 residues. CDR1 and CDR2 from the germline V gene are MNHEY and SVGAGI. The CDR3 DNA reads TGTGCCAGCAGTTACTCTGGCGGGAGGGCCGGGGAGCAGTACTTC. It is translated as CASSYSGGRAGEQYF.